This TCR beta chain derives from a study of blood T cell repertoires in COVID-19. In the original analysis: Nucleated cell number was recorded as an estimate derived from reference gene primer amplification. Here immunoSEQ multiplex PCR was the method, and the copy in TCRdb shows in-frame clones only, minus some. V and J calls plus clone size are reproduced from that table; the DNA served to infer D and trimming. The data show around 130,000 clones, 75% to 85% seen once. V lost 10 bases, J lost 3 bases, and 13 bases stayed unmatched. This CDR3 spans 15 amino acids. Per the germline V gene, CDR1 is MNHEY and CDR2 is SVGAGI.

The chain links TRBV6-5 to TRBJ1-2, with TRBD1 identical over 8 bases. The sequencing input was peripheral blood. The receptor was derived from a man aged 45-65 years with acute or convalescent COVID-19. The DNA for the CDR3 is TGTGCCACCTTACCGAGGACAGGGAACGACTATGGCTACACCTTC. Its translation is CATLPRTGNDYGYTF.